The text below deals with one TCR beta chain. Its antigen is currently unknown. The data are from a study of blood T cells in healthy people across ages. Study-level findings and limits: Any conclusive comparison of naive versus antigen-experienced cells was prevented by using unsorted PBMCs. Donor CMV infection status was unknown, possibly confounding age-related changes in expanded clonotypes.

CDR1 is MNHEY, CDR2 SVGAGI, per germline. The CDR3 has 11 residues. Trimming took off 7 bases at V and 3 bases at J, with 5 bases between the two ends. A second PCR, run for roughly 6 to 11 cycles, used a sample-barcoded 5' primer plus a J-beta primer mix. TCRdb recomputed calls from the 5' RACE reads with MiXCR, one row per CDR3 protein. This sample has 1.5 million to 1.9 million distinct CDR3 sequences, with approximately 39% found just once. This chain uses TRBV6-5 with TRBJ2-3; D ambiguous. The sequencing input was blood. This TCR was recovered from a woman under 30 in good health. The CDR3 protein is CASTKTDTQYF. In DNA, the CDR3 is TGTGCCAGCACCAAGACAGATACGCAGTATTTT.